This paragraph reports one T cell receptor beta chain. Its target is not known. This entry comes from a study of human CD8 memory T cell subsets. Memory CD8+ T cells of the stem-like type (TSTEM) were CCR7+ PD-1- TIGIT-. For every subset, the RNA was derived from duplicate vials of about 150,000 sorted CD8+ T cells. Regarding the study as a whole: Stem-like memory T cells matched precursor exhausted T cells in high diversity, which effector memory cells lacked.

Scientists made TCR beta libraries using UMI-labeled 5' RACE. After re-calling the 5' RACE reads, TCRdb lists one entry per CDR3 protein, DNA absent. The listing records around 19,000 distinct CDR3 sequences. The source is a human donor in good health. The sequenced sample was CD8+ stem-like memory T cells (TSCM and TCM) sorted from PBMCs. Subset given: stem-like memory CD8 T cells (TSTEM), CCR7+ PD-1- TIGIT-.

The CDR3 reads CASSLEMGQGEDTQYF. This chain connects TRBV11-2 to TRBJ2-3; TCRdb's D gene call, TRBD1, goes unchecked for lack of DNA. Per germline, CDR1 SGHAT and CDR2 FQNNGV. CDR3 length: 16 amino acids. Complete variable domain (other parts from reference TRBV11-2 and TRBJ2-3): EAGVAQSPRYKIIEKRQSVAFWCNPISGHATLYWYQQILGQGPKLLIQFQNNGVVDDSQLPKDRFSAERLKGVDSTLKIQPAKLEDSAVYLCASSLEMGQGEDTQYFGPGTRLTVL.